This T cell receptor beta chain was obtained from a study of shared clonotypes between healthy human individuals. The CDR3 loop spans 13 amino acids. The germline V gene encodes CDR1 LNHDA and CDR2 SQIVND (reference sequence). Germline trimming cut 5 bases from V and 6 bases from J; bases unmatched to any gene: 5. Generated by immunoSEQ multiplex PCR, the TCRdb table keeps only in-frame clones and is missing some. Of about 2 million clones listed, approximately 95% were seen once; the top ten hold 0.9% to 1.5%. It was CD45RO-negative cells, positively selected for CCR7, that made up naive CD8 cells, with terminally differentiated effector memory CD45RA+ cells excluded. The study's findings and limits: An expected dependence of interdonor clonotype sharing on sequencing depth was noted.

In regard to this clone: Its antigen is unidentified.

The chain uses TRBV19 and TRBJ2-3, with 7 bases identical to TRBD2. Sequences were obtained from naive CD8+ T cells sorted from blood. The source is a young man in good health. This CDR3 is CASSRAGADTQYF. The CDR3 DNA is TGTGCCAGTAGTCGGGCGGGAGCTGATACGCAGTATTTT.